Listed here is a single T cell receptor beta chain. Its antigen remains unidentified. The same CDR3 is also encoded by other DNA sequences in this sample. The data belong to a study of shared clonotypes between healthy human individuals. Germline lookup yields CDR1 SGHTS and CDR2 YDEGEE. This CDR3 is 15 amino acids long. V dropped 0 bases and J dropped 0 bases, with 9 bases sitting between them. Naive CD8 cells comprised CD45RO-negative, CCR7-positively selected cells, excluding terminally differentiated effector memory CD45RA+ cells. The donors, healthy adults who were HIV-negative, had experienced no recent acute infections or vaccinations. Clones were read by immunoSEQ multiplex PCR, and TCRdb kept only the in-frame ones, dropping some. The sample has about 2 million clones; just under 95% are singletons. Study-wide results and limits: Estimated richness values were generally larger in naive subsets than in memory subsets.

The sample taken for sequencing was naive CD8+ T cells sorted from blood. The rearrangement joins TRBV5-8 to TRBJ1-1; no firm D call. The sequence derives from a man aged 18 to 29 in good health. The CDR3: CASSLAGRVNTEAFF. The CDR3 nucleotides are TGTGCCAGCAGCTTGGCCGGTAGGGTGAACACTGAAGCTTTCTTT.